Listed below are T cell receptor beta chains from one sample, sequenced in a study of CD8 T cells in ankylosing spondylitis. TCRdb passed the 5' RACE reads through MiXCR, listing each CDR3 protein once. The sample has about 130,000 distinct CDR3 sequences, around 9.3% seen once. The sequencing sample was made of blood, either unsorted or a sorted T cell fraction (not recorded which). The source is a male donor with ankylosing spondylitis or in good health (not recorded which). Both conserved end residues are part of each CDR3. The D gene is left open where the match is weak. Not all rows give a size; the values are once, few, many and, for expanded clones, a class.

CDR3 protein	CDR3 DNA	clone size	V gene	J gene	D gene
CSVVGAGNTIYF	TGCAGCGTTGTTGGGGCCGGAAACACCATATATTTT	many	TRBV29-1	TRBJ1-3	-
CASSSAGASYEQYF	TGTGCCAGCAGCTCAGCGGGAGCATCCTACGAGCAGTACTTC	many	TRBV7-2	TRBJ2-7	TRBD2
CASSFRQGAKTQYF	TGCGCCAGCAGCTTTAGACAGGGCGCGAAGACCCAGTACTTC	few	TRBV5-1	TRBJ2-5	TRBD1
CASSVGGVRETQYF	TGTGCCAGCAGCGTCGGAGGAGTACGAGAGACCCAGTACTTC	many	TRBV9	TRBJ2-5	-
CASSLGHTASGELFF	TGTGCCAGCAGCTTAGGGCACACGGCTTCCGGGGAGCTGTTTTTT	many	TRBV11-1	TRBJ2-2	-
CASSLAGADQETQYF	TGCGCCAGCAGCTTGGCCGGGGCGGACCAAGAGACCCAGTACTTC	many	TRBV5-1	TRBJ2-5	-
CSARETFTDTQYF	TGCAGTGCTAGAGAAACTTTCACAGATACGCAGTATTTT	few	TRBV20-1	TRBJ2-3	-
CASSPLARPYEQYF	TGTGCCAGCAGCCCATTAGCCCGGCCCTACGAGCAGTACTTC	-	TRBV11-2	TRBJ2-7	-
CASSPVDSRSYEQYF	TGTGCCAGCTCACCTGTCGACAGCCGCTCCTACGAGCAGTACTTC	many	TRBV18	TRBJ2-7	-
CASSLGQGFATEAFF	TGTGCCAGCAGCTTAGGTCAGGGATTTGCGACTGAAGCTTTCTTT	medium-sized	TRBV7-9	TRBJ1-1	-
CSAGSRTEQFF	TGCAGTGCCGGGTCCCGCACTGAGCAGTTCTTC	many	TRBV20-1	TRBJ2-1	-
CSAPMAGEETQYF	TGCAGTGCCCCCATGGCGGGAGAAGAGACCCAGTACTTC	many	TRBV20-1	TRBJ2-5	TRBD2
CASSPAGASEQETQYF	TGCGCCAGCAGCCCCGCGGGAGCTTCGGAGCAAGAGACCCAGTACTTC	many	TRBV5-1	TRBJ2-5	TRBD2
CASSLAGLAGGTDTQYF	TGTGCCAGCAGTTTAGCGGGCCTCGCGGGAGGAACAGATACGCAGTATTTT	many	TRBV12-3/TRBV12-4	TRBJ2-3	TRBD2
CASSLEYQGQETQYF	TGTGCCAGCAGCTTGGAATATCAGGGGCAAGAGACCCAGTACTTC	many	TRBV5-6	TRBJ2-5	-
CSAQLRGARAGELFF	TGCAGTGCCCAACTGCGGGGGGCGCGAGCCGGGGAGCTGTTTTTT	many	TRBV20-1	TRBJ2-2	TRBD2
CASSFRGGWAREQFF	TGTGCCAGCAGTTTTAGGGGGGGTTGGGCTCGTGAGCAGTTCTTC	many	TRBV12-3/TRBV12-4	TRBJ2-1	-
CASTENPNAGELFF	TGTGCCAGCACCGAGAATCCCAACGCTGGGGAGCTGTTTTTT	-	TRBV11-2	TRBJ2-2	-
CSARPLGRRTYNEQFF	TGCAGTGCTAGGCCCCTAGGGAGAAGGACCTACAATGAGCAGTTCTTC	many	TRBV20-1	TRBJ2-1	-
CASRQTGTAYEQYF	TGCGCCAGCAGACAGACAGGTACAGCCTACGAGCAGTACTTC	many	TRBV5-1	TRBJ2-7	-
CASSQDIPIWNTQYF	TGTGCCAGCAGCCAAGATATCCCTATCTGGAATACGCAGTATTTT	many	TRBV4-2	TRBJ2-3	-
CASSDPASPLHF	TGTGCCAGCAGTGACCCCGCTTCACCCCTCCACTTT	many	TRBV6-1	TRBJ1-6	-